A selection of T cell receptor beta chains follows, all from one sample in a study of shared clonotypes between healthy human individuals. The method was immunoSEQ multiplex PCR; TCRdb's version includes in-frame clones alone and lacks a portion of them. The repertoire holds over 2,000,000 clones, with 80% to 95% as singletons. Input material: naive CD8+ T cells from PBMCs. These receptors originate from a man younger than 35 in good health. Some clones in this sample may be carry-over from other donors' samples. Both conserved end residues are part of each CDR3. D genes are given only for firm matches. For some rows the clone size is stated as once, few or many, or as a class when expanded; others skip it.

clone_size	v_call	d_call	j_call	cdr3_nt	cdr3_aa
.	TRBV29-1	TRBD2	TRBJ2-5	TGCAGCGTTGAGGGACTAGCGGGAGGTGAGCAGTACTTC	CSVEGLAGGEQYF
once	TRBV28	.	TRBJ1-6	TGTGCCAGCAGTTTAAGGGTTATGGACTCACCCCTCCACTTT	CASSLRVMDSPLHF
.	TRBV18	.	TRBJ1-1	TGTGCCAGCTCACCGGAGGGGACGGTGGTCGACACTGAAGCTTTCTTT	CASSPEGTVVDTEAFF
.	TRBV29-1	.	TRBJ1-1	TGCAGCCCGGAGGCGGATAACACTGAAGCTTTCTTT	CSPEADNTEAFF
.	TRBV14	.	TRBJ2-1	TGTGCCAGCAGCTCCGGACGGTATGAGCAGTTCTTC	CASSSGRYEQFF
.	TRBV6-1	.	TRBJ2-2	TGTGCCGGCGAGGAGGAGTACGGGGAGCTGTTTTTT	CAGEEEYGELFF
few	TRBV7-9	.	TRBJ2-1	TGTGGGTCAGGGGATAGCAATGAGCAGTTCTTC	CGSGDSNEQFF
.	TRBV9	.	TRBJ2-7	TGTGCCAGCAGCGTAGGACGGAGGGGGGTTATCGAGGAGCAGTACTTC	CASSVGRRGVIEEQYF
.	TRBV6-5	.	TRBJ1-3	TGTGCCAGCAGCCCAAGTCGGTCTGGAAACACCATATATTTT	CASSPSRSGNTIYF
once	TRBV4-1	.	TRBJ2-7	TGCGCCAGCAGTCCTAGCCCGATCCCTTCCTACGAGCAGTACTTC	CASSPSPIPSYEQYF
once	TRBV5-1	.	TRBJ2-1	TGCGCCAGCAGCTTTCGGACCGTCGGGGTCGATGAGCAGTTCTTC	CASSFRTVGVDEQFF
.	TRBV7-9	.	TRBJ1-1	TGTGCCAGCAGCTTAACGAGGGACACTGAAGCTTTCTTT	CASSLTRDTEAFF
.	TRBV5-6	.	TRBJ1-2	TGTGCCAGCAGCTTGCGACAGGCTAACTATGGCTACACCTTC	CASSLRQANYGYTF
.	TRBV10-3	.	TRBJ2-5	TGTGCCATCAGTGTCCAGGGGCAAGAGACCCAGTACTTC	CAISVQGQETQYF
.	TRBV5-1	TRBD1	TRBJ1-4	TGCGCCAGCAGCCTCGTGGACAGGGGGATATCAAGTGAAAAACTGTTTTTT	CASSLVDRGISSEKLFF
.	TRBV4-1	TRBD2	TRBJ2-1	TGCGCCAGCAGCCAAAAAACCGGGGGGTGGGATGAGCAGTTCTTC	CASSQKTGGWDEQFF
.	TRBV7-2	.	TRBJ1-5	TGTGCCAGCAGATCAGGTCCAGAAATATATAGCAATCAGCCCCAGCATTTT	CASRSGPEIYSNQPQHF
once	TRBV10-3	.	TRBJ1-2	TGTGCCATCAGTGAGATCGTCAGGCAAGTTGGGATCCATAACTATGGCTACACCTTC	CAISEIVRQVGIHNYGYTF
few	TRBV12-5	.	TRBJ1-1	TGTGCTAGTGGTCCCCCTAACCGGGCTGAAGCTTTCTTT	CASGPPNRAEAFF
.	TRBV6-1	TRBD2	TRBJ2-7	TGTGCCAGCAGTGAAGCCTTAGCGGGAGGTTTCTACGAGCAGTACTTC	CASSEALAGGFYEQYF
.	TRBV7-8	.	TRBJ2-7	TGTGCCAGCAGCTCATCAGGGGGGACCTACGAGCAGTACTTC	CASSSSGGTYEQYF
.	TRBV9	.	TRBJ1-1	TGTGCCAGCAGCCCCCTGGCAGGAGCTAACACTGAAGCTTTCTTT	CASSPLAGANTEAFF
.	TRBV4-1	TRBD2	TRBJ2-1	TGCGCCAGCAGCTTAGGCGCTAGCGGGCATGATACCTACAATGAGCAGTTCTTC	CASSLGASGHDTYNEQFF
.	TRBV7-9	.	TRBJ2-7	TGTGCCAGCAGCTTAGGTGGTGTCTACTACGAGCAGTACTTC	CASSLGGVYYEQYF
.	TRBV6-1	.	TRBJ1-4	TGTGCCAGCAGTGATATGGCCGGGAATGAAAAACTGTTTTTT	CASSDMAGNEKLFF
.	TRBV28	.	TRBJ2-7	TGTGCCAGCAGATGGGCATATGGATCCTACGGGCAGTACTTC	CASRWAYGSYGQYF
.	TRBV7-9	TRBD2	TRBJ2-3	TGTGCCAGCAGCTCCCAAGCGGGAGTCGTGCCAGATACGCAGTATTTT	CASSSQAGVVPDTQYF
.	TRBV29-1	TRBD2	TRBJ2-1	TGCAGCGTTGAGGGTAGCGGGAGTTCGGCCTACAATGAGCAGTTCTTC	CSVEGSGSSAYNEQFF
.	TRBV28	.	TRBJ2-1	TGTGCCAGCAGTCCGCACAATGAGCAGTTCTTC	CASSPHNEQFF
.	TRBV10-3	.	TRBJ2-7	TGTGCCATCAGTGAGTTGGCGGAGTCTACCTACGAGCAGTACTTC	CAISELAESTYEQYF
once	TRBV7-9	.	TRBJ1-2	TGTGCCAGCAGCCCCCGGGACACTTTTAACTATGGCTACACCTTC	CASSPRDTFNYGYTF
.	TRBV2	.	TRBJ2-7	TGTGCCAGCAGTGGGTGGCGGGGCACGCACGAGCAGTACTTC	CASSGWRGTHEQYF
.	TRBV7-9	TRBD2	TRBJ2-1	TGTGCCAGCAGCTTACAGCGGGAGGGACAGGATGAGCAGTTCTTC	CASSLQREGQDEQFF
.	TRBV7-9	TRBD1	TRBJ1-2	TGTGCCAGCACCCGACAGGGGGCATATGGCTACACCTTC	CASTRQGAYGYTF
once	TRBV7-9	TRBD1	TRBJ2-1	TGTGCCAGCAGCCCACACGGGACAGGGATTGAGCAGTTCTTC	CASSPHGTGIEQFF
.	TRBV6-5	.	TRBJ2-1	TGTGCCAGCAGCCAACGGGCGGGATTCAACAATGAGCAGTTCTTC	CASSQRAGFNNEQFF
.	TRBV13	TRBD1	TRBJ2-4	TGTGCCAGCAGCCCGAGGACAGGGGGACAAAACATTCAGTACTTC	CASSPRTGGQNIQYF
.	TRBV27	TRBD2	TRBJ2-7	TGTGCCAGCAGTTTATCGACTAGCGGGATTTACGAGCAGTACTTC	CASSLSTSGIYEQYF
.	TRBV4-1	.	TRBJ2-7	TGCGCCAGCAGCCAAGATCGCGGGGCCCACTACGAGCAGTACTTC	CASSQDRGAHYEQYF
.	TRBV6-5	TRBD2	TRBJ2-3	TGTGCCAGCAGTTATAGCGGGACGAGTACAGATACGCAGTATTTT	CASSYSGTSTDTQYF
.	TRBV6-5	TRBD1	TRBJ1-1	TGTGCCAGCAGTTCTAACAGGGGTGCGAACACTGAAGCTTTCTTT	CASSSNRGANTEAFF
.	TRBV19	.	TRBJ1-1	TGTGCCAGTAGCACGGGACAAGGAGGGAACACTGAAGCTTTCTTT	CASSTGQGGNTEAFF
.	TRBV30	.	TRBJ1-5	TGTGCCTGGAGTGCAACAGACTTGCGGGCGGTAAATCAGCCCCAGCATTTT	CAWSATDLRAVNQPQHF
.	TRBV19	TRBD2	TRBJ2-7	TGTGCCAGTAGTACTCAGGTGGGAGGGAACGAGCAGTACTTC	CASSTQVGGNEQYF
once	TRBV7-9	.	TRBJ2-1	TGTGCCAGCAGCCCAGGGGGAGGGCCTGAGTACAATGAGCAGTTCTTC	CASSPGGGPEYNEQFF
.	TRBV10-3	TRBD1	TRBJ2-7	TGTGCCATCAGTGAAAGACAGGGGGCGGAATATACCTACGAGCAGTACTTC	CAISERQGAEYTYEQYF
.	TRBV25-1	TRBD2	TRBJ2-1	TGTGCCAGCAGAATAGCGGGTCCAAACAATGAGCAGTTCTTC	CASRIAGPNNEQFF
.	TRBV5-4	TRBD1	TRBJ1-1	TGTGCCAGCAGCTTGGCCGAGGGGGCGAGCACTGAAGCTTTCTTT	CASSLAEGASTEAFF
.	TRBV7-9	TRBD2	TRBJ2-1	TGTGCCAGCAGCCCGGGACTACCGCTCTACAATGAGCAGTTCTTC	CASSPGLPLYNEQFF
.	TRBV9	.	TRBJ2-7	TGTGCCAGCAGTCCCGGTTCTTACGAGCAGTACTTC	CASSPGSYEQYF
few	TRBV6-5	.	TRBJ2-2	TGTGCCAGCAGTTACGGGACGGAGGCGAGGACCGGGGAGCTGTTTTTT	CASSYGTEARTGELFF
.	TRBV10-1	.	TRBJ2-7	TGCGCCAGCAGTGAGAGTTGGGGCAACGAGCAGTACTTC	CASSESWGNEQYF
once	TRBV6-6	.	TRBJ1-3	TGTGCCAGCAGTTACCCGCCGGACGGACTACTGCATATATATTTT	CASSYPPDGLLHIYF
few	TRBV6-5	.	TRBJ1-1	TGTGCCAGCAGTCCACAGGGGAACACTGAAGCTTTCTTT	CASSPQGNTEAFF
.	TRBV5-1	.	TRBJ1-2	TGCGCCAGCAGCTCCCCCGGGACACTAGGCTACACCTTC	CASSSPGTLGYTF
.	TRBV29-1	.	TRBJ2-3	TGCAGCGTCGAAGGTAGGAGTTACACAGATACGCAGTATTTT	CSVEGRSYTDTQYF
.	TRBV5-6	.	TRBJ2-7	TGTGCCAGCAGCCCGGGAAACTACTACGAGCAGTACTTC	CASSPGNYYEQYF
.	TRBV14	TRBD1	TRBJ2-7	TGTGCCAGCAGCCCTGGGACAGGCCACGAGCAGTACTTC	CASSPGTGHEQYF
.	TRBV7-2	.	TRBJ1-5	TGTGCCAGCAGCTTATCTCCGGAGTACACCTTCATACTACCCCAGCATTTT	CASSLSPEYTFILPQHF
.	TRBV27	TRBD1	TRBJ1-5	TGTGCCAGCAGTTATCAGGGGGAAGGTCAGCCCCAGCATTTT	CASSYQGEGQPQHF